Each of the 4 T cell receptor beta chains below was sequenced from the same sample in a study of blood T cell repertoires in COVID-19. Using immunoSEQ multiplex PCR, the repertoire was profiled, and TCRdb retains in-frame clones only, with some absent. In the table there are over 150,000 clones, approximately 83% of which are singletons. Sequenced: peripheral blood. The source of these receptors is a woman in her forties with COVID-19, enrolled during active disease.

The rearrangement joins TRBV19 to TRBJ2-7; 7 bases align to TRBD1. Germline V gene data show CDR1 as LNHDA and CDR2 as SQIVND (reference sequence). The CDR3 spans 13 residues. J lost 5 bases, V lost 5 bases, and 6 bases had no gene match. Here the CDR3 DNA reads TGTGCCAGTAGTGCCTCGACAGGGCACGAGCAGTACTTC. Translation gives CASSASTGHEQYF. Complete variable domain (other parts from reference TRBV19 and TRBJ2-7): DGGITQSPKYLFRKEGQNVTLSCEQNLNHDAMYWYRQDPGQGLRLIYYSQIVNDFQKGDIAEGYSVSREKKESFPLTVTSAQKNPTAFYLCASSASTGHEQYFGPGTRLTVT.

CDR3 nucleotide sequence: TGTGCCAGCACGGAGGGATACGGAAATCAGCCCCAGCATTTT. Its translation is CASTEGYGNQPQHF. V gene TRBV2 combines with J gene TRBJ1-5, with no clear D. V lost 7 bases, J lost 4 bases, and 14 bases lay in between. CDR1 is SNHLY and CDR2 is FYNNEI in the germline V gene. The CDR3 extends over 14 amino acids.

This clone was found once. This chain joins TRBV19 and TRBJ1-5; D possibly corresponds to TRBD1 (5 bases). There are 15 residues in the CDR3. CDR1 and CDR2 from the germline V gene are LNHDA and SQIVND (reference sequence). Trimming cost V 3 bases and J 4 bases, with 13 bases left between them. The CDR3, as DNA: TGTGCCAGTAGTATTGTCCAGGGTGTTAATCAGCCCCAGCATTTT. As protein: CASSIVQGVNQPQHF.

The chain combines TRBV27 with TRBJ2-7; D may be TRBD2 (5 bases). Germline CDR1 MNHEY, CDR2 SMNVEV (reference sequence). V lost 3 bases, J lost 0 bases, and 9 bases lay in between. CDR3 length: 14 residues. CDR3 loop: CASSFSLGSYEQYF. The CDR3 nucleotides are TGTGCCAGCAGTTTCTCACTAGGCTCCTACGAGCAGTACTTC.